This TCR beta chain was observed in a study of T-cell memory formation after mild COVID-19. General study findings and limits: Contracting clones localized mainly to CM and EM when CD4+ and mainly to EMRA when CD8+.

The CDR3 is 18 residues long. TCR alpha and TCR beta cDNA libraries with sample barcodes and UMIs came from 5'RACE using constant-segment primers. MiXCR, run by TCRdb on the 5' RACE reads, gives a single entry per CDR3 protein. Among hundreds of thousands of distinct CDR3 sequences, roughly 20% were seen once, and the ten largest hold about 8.8%. This clonotype appeared many times. Its target is unknown. The clonotype was recovered from an adult woman who had mild COVID-19 (a few samples of this study predate the infection). Cell type and time point are not known. V and J are TRBV21-1 and TRBJ2-1; the table assigns TRBD1, which was not confirmed against the DNA. TRBV21-1 is deemed a pseudogene. The sequenced material came from PBMCs or a T cell subset sorted from them (not recorded which). Here the CDR3 reads CASSKKRASGGGLNEQFF. CDR3 sequence (DNA): TGTGCCAGCAGCAAAAAAAGGGCTTCGGGGGGCGGTCTCAATGAGCAGTTCTTC.